Below, 21 T cell receptor beta chains from the same sample are listed, as sequenced in a study of blood T cell repertoires in COVID-19. Data came from immunoSEQ multiplex PCR; TCRdb stores just in-frame clones and leaves some out. Of approximately 150,000 clones in the sample, roughly 86% were seen once. Sequences were obtained from peripheral blood. The receptors stem from a woman between 50 and 59 years old with acute or convalescent COVID-19.

The V call is TRBV6-5, the J call TRBJ2-7; the match to TRBD2 covers 10 bases. Germline V lookup: CDR1 MNHEY, CDR2 SVGAGI. The J segment lost 5 bases and the V segment lost 5 bases, leaving 6 bases of the junction unmatched. The CDR3 runs to 14 residues. DNA for the CDR3: TGTGCCAGCAGTCCTAGCGGGAGTCGGCACGAGCAGTACTTC. Translation gives CASSPSGSRHEQYF.

This chain connects TRBV24-1 to TRBJ2-1; D unresolved. Germline V gives CDR1 KGHDR, CDR2 SFDVKD. CDR3 length: 14 amino acids. V was pared by 3 bases and J by 5 bases, with 10 bases between. The CDR3, as DNA: TGTGCCACCAGTGATCCGGGTTCCCACAATGAGCAGTTCTTC. Protein sequence: CATSDPGSHNEQFF.

The genes are TRBV29-1 and TRBJ1-4; 7 bases are shared with TRBD1. With V trimmed by 0 bases and J by 8 bases, 6 bases remained unmatched. The germline V gene has CDR1 SQVTM and CDR2 ANQGSEA. This CDR3 is 14 amino acids long. The CDR3 bases are TGCAGCGTTGAAGATCGGGACAGTAGAGAAAAACTGTTTTTT. Translated, it gives CSVEDRDSREKLFF.

The chain uses TRBV5-6 and TRBJ1-2; unclear D gene. The CDR3 sequence is 12 residues long. Trimming removed 2 bases from V and 6 bases from J, with 8 bases in between. The germline gives CDR1 SGHDT, CDR2 YYEEEE. The CDR3: CASSFQYDGYTF. CDR3 in DNA: TGTGCCAGCAGCTTCCAGTACGATGGCTACACCTTC. The full variable domain, in which reference TRBV5-6 and TRBJ1-2 provide the parts outside the CDR3, is DAGVTQSPTHLIKTRGQQVTLRCSPKSGHDTVSWYQQALGQGPQFIFQYYEEEERQRGNFPDRFSGHQFPNYSSELNVNALLLGDSALYLCASSFQYDGYTFGSGTRLTVV.

The chain uses TRBV7-9 and TRBJ1-3, with D perhaps matching TRBD1 (5 bases). The germline CDR1 and CDR2 sequences are SEHNR and FQNEAQ (reference sequence). V shed 5 bases and J shed 0 bases, with 11 bases lying between them. The length of the CDR3 is 15 residues. CDR3 nucleotide sequence: TGTGCCAGCAGCCCAAGGGGTTTCTCTGGAAACACCATATATTTT. It encodes CASSPRGFSGNTIYF.

This chain uses TRBV5-1 with TRBJ1-6, with 8 bases lining up with TRBD1. The germline CDR1 and CDR2 sequences are SGHRS and YFSETQ. The CDR3 has 15 residues. The V gene end was trimmed by 3 bases and the J gene end by 7 bases; junction bases not matched to a gene: 6. The CDR3 nucleotides read TGCGCCAGCAGCTGGGGACAGGATGCAAATTCACCCCTCCACTTT. Translating it yields CASSWGQDANSPLHF.

The chain joins TRBV5-6 to TRBJ1-5; 8 nucleotides agree with TRBD1. V was clipped by 2 bases and J by 5 bases; unmatched bases: 12. CDR1 is SGHDT and CDR2 is YYEEEE in the germline V gene. The CDR3 has 17 amino acids. The chain's CDR3 is CASSLIGQGGVDQPQHF. Here the CDR3 DNA reads TGTGCCAGCAGCTTAATCGGACAGGGCGGGGTTGATCAGCCCCAGCATTTT.

This clone has just a few counts. This rearrangement joins TRBV27 to TRBJ2-7, with TRBD1 identical over 12 bases. From germline, CDR1 is MNHEY and CDR2 SMNVEV (reference sequence). Trimming removed 6 bases from V and 2 bases from J; junction bases left unmatched: 17. This CDR3 has 19 amino acids. CDR3 protein: CASSSASGTGGSWTYEQYF. The CDR3 coding sequence is TGTGCCAGCAGCTCCGCGTCCGGGACAGGGGGCAGCTGGACCTACGAGCAGTACTTC.

The chain carries TRBV28 and TRBJ1-5; TRBD1 might be the D (5 bases). The germline V gene has CDR1 MDHEN and CDR2 SYDVKM. The CDR3 totals 15 residues. V lost 5 bases to trimming and J lost 1 base, with 12 bases between them. CDR3 sequence reads: CASSHSWTSNQPQHF. The CDR3 DNA reads as TGTGCCAGCAGTCACTCTTGGACAAGCAATCAGCCCCAGCATTTT. Full variable domain (outside the CDR3, taken from reference TRBV28 and TRBJ1-5): DVKVTQSSRYLVKRTGEKVFLECVQDMDHENMFWYRQDPGLGLRLIYFSYDVKMKEKGDIPEGYSVSREKKERFSLILESASTNQTSMYLCASSHSWTSNQPQHFGDGTRLSIL.

The chain is built from TRBV5-1 and TRBJ2-7; TRBD1 matches at 8 bases. The length of the CDR3 is 15 residues. Germline loops: CDR1 SGHRS, CDR2 YFSETQ. The J segment lost 2 bases and the V segment lost 0 bases, leaving 4 bases of the junction unmatched. The CDR3 nucleotides are TGCGCCAGCAGCTTGGCCCAGGGGGCAACCTACGAGCAGTACTTC. Amino acids: CASSLAQGATYEQYF. Looking up the rest from reference TRBV5-1 and TRBJ2-7 gives the full variable domain: KAGVTQTPRYLIKTRGQQVTLSCSPISGHRSVSWYQQTPGQGLQFLFEYFSETQRNKGNFPGRFSGRQFSNSRSEMNVSTLELGDSALYLCASSLAQGATYEQYFGPGTRLTVT.

The genes are TRBV20-1 and TRBJ2-7; 7 bases match TRBD2. The CDR3 sequence is 11 residues long. Unmatched junction bases numbered 3, after V lost 5 bases and J lost 5 bases. Germline CDR1 reads DFQATT; CDR2 reads SNEGSKA (reference sequence). The CDR3 sequence: CSAGLVHEQYF. The CDR3 bases are TGCAGTGCTGGACTAGTCCACGAGCAGTACTTC.

The rearrangement joins TRBV19 to TRBJ2-1, with TRBD2 identical over 13 bases. The CDR3 is 18 residues long. V was clipped by 0 bases and J by 8 bases; unmatched bases: 10. Looked up from germline, CDR1 is LNHDA and CDR2 is SQIVND (reference sequence). The CDR3 protein is CASSIDLSGTSGNYEQFF. The DNA of the CDR3 is TGTGCCAGTAGTATAGATCTCTCGGGGACTAGCGGGAACTATGAGCAGTTCTTC.

The gene calls are TRBV6-1 and TRBJ2-7; 12 bases fit TRBD2. The V segment lost 3 bases and the J segment 4 bases; nucleotides outside the gene matches: 10. Looked up from germline, CDR1 is MNHNS and CDR2 is SASEGT. This CDR3 is built from 17 residues. The CDR3 nucleotides read TGTGCCAGCAGTGACCCTCGGACTAGCGGGACTCTTTACGAGCAGTACTTC. Translation: CASSDPRTSGTLYEQYF.

This chain joins TRBV9 and TRBJ2-1; 7 bases align to TRBD1. V was clipped by 4 bases and J by 3 bases; unmatched bases: 10. The length of the CDR3 is 16 residues. The V gene's germline CDR1 is SGDLS and CDR2 YYNGEE. This CDR3 reads CASSSRQGRSYNEQFF. The CDR3 DNA follows: TGTGCCAGCAGCTCACGACAGGGTCGTAGCTACAATGAGCAGTTCTTC. The complete variable domain, with remaining parts taken from reference TRBV9 and TRBJ2-1, reads DSGVTQTPKHLITATGQRVTLRCSPRSGDLSVYWYQQSLDQGLQFLIQYYNGEERAKGNILERFSAQQFPDLHSELNLSSLELGDSALYFCASSSRQGRSYNEQFFGPGTRLTVL.

The chain combines TRBV19 with TRBJ2-7; 10 bases are a match to TRBD1. J lost 6 bases, V lost 7 bases, and 12 bases had no gene match. The CDR3 has 15 residues. Germline V gene lookup returns CDR1 LNHDA and CDR2 SQIVND (reference sequence). The chain's CDR3 is CASTTTGGAPLEQYF. The CDR3 region has the DNA TGTGCCAGTACTACGACAGGGGGCGCCCCCCTCGAGCAGTACTTC.

J is TRBJ1-1 and V is TRBV7-3; tentatively, D is TRBD1 (5 bases). Trimming removed 0 bases at V and 5 bases at J, with 10 bases between. The CDR3 covers 14 residues. CDR1 and CDR2 from the germline V gene are SGHTA and FQGTGA. Here the CDR3 reads CASSLTSGRTEAFF. The DNA of the CDR3 is TGTGCCAGCAGCTTAACGTCAGGGCGAACTGAAGCTTTCTTT.

V and J are TRBV5-4 and TRBJ1-6; D remains unclear. CDR1 and CDR2 from the germline V gene are SGHNT and YYREEE (reference sequence). The CDR3 covers 16 residues. Trimming took 4 bases from V and 4 from J, leaving 15 bases between them. The CDR3 nucleotides read TGTGCCAGCAGCCCGGGGTTCCAAGGTTATAATTCACCCCTCCACTTT. It specifies CASSPGFQGYNSPLHF.

V gene TRBV18 combines with J gene TRBJ2-7; TRBD2 is a possible D gene (6 bases). The CDR3 has 16 residues. V was clipped by 0 bases and J by 2 bases, with 14 bases between them. Germline assignment: CDR1 KGHSH and CDR2 LQKENI. CDR3 sequence reads: CASSPPGSGEAYEQYF. The CDR3 region has the DNA TGTGCCAGCTCACCACCGGGTTCGGGAGAGGCCTACGAGCAGTACTTC. Together with reference TRBV18 and TRBJ2-7, the CDR3 gives the full variable domain: NAGVMQNPRHLVRRRGQEARLRCSPMKGHSHVYWYRQLPEEGLKFMVYLQKENIIDESGMPKERFSAEFPKEGPSILRIQQVVRGDSAAYFCASSPPGSGEAYEQYFGPGTRLTVT.

J is TRBJ2-7 and V is TRBV5-4; 9 bases align to TRBD2. Germline assignment: CDR1 SGHNT and CDR2 YYREEE (reference sequence). Unmatched junction bases numbered 5, after V lost 4 bases and J lost 0 bases. This CDR3 region has 15 residues. CDR3 region: CASSLQAGGSYEQYF. The CDR3 bases are TGTGCCAGCAGCCTCCAAGCGGGAGGCTCCTACGAGCAGTACTTC.

The J gene is TRBJ1-2, the V gene TRBV2; TRBD1 matches 7 bases. Germline assignment: CDR1 SNHLY and CDR2 FYNNEI. The V and J ends lost 8 bases and 4 bases, in that order; junction bases with no gene match: 10. The CDR3 has 14 residues. The CDR3 DNA reads as TGTGCCAGCTCAGGGGGGAGGACACTCTATGGCTACACCTTC. It yields the protein CASSGGRTLYGYTF.

This rearrangement joins TRBV9 to TRBJ1-5; D is unresolved. Germline CDR1 is SGDLS and CDR2 is YYNGEE. CDR3 size: 15 residues. V lost 0 bases and J lost 2, with 9 bases in between. The CDR3 DNA is TGTGCCAGCAGCGTAGGAGTTATGGGCAATCAGCCCCAGCATTTT. The encoded protein is CASSVGVMGNQPQHF.